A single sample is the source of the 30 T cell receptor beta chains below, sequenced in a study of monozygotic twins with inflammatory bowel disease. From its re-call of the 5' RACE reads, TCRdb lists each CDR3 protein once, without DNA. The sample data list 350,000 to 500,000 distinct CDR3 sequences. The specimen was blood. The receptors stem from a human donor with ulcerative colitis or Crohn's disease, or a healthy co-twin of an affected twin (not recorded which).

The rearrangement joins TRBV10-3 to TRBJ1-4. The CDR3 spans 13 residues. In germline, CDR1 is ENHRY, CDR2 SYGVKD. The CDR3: CAISEPNNEKLFF.

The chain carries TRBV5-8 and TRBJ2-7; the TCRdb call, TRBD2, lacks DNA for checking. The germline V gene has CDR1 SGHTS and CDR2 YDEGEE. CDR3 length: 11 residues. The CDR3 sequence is CASSRWREQYF.

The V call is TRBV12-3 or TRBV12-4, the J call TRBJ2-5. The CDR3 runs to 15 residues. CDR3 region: CASSLSGLSWETQYF.

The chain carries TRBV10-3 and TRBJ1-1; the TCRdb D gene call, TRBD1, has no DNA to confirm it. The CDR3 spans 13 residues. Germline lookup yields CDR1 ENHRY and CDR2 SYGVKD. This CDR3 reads CAISLKQEYEAFF.

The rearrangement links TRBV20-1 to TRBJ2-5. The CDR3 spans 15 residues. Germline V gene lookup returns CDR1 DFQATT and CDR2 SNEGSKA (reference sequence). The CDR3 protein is CSARDLAATQETQYF.

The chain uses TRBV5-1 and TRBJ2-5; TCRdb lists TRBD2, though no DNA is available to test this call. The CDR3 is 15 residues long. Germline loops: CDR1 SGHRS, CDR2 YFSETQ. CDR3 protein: CASSRTSGGQETQYF.

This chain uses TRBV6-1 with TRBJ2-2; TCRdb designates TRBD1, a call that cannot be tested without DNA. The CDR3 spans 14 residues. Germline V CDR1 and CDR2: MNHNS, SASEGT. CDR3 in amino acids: CASKGGVNTGELFF.

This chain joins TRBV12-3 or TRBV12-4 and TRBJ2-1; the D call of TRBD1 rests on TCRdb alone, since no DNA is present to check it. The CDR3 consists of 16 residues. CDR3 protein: CASSFVVWGQYNEQFF.

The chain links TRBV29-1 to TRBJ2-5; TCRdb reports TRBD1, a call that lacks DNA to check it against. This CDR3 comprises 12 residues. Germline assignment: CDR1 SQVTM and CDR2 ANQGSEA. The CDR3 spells CSVGSGGETQYF.

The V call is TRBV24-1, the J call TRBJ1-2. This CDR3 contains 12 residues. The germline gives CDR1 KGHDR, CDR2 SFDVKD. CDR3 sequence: CATSDTSYGYTF.

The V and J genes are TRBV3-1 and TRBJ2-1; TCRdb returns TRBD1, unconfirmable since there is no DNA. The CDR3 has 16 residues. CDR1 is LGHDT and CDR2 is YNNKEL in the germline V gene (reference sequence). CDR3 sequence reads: CASSSEAGQGKGVQFF.

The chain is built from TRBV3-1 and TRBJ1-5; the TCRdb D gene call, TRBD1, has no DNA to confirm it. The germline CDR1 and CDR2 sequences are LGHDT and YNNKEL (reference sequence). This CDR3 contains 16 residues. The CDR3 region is CASSQGGGGQNQPQHF.

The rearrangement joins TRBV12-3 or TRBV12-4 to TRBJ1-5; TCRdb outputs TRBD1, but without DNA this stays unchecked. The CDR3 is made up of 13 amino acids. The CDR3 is CASSLFPGQPQHF.

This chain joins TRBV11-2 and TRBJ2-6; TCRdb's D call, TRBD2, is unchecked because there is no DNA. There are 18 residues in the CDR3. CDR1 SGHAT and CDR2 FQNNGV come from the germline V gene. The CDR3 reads CASSDGLAGVTGANVLTF.

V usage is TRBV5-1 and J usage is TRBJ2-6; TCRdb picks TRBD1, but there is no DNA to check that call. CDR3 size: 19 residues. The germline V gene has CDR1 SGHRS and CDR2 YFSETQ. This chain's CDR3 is CASSLNQPRQGAGANVLTF.

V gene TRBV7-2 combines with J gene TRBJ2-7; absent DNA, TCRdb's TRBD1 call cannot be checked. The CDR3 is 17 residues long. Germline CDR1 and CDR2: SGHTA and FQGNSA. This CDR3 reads CASSFKAPGMGSYEQYF.

The CDR3 is CASSSGQGNYGYTF. This chain links TRBV5-1 with TRBJ1-2; TCRdb gives TRBD1 as the D gene, but with no DNA this cannot be confirmed. The V gene's germline CDR1 is SGHRS and CDR2 YFSETQ. This CDR3 comprises 14 residues.

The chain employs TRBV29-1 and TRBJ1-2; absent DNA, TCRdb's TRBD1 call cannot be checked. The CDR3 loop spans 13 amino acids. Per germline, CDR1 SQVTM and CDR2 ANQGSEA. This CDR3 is CSVRDGGSYGYTF.

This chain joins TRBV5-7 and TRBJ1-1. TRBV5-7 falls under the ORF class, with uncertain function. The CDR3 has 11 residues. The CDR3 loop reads CASSLEDEAFF.

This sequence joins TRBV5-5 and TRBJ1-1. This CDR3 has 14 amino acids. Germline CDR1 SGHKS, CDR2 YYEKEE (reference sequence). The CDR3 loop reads CASSLNLMNTEAFF.

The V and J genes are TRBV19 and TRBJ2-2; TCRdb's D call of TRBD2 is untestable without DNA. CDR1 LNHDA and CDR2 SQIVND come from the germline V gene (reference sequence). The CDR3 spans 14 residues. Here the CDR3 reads CASSDPGRSGELFF.

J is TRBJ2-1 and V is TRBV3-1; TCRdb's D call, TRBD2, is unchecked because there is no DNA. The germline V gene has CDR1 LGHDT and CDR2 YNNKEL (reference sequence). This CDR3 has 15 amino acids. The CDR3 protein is CASSQRTSGARGQFF.

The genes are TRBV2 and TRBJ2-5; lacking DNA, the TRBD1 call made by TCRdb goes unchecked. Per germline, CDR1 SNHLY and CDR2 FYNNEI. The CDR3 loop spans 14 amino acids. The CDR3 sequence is CASSERTDLETQYF.

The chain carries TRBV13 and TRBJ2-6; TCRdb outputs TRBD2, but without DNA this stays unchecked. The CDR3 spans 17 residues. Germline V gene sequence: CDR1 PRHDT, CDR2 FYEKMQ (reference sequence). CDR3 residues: CASSLVAGLSGANVLTF. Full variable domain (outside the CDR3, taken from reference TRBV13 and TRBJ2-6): AAGVIQSPRHLIKEKRETATLKCYPIPRHDTVYWYQQGPGQDPQFLISFYEKMQSDKGSIPDRFSAQQFSDYHSELNMSSLELGDSALYFCASSLVAGLSGANVLTFGAGSRLTVL.

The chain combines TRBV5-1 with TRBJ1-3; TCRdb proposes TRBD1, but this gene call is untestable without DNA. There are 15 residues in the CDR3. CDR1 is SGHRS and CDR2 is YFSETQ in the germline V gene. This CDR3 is CASSGDTNSGNTIYF.

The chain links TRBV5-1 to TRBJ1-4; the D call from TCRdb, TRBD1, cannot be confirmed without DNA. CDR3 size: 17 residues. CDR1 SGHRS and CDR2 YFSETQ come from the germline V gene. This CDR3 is CASSFGTGDASLEKLFF.

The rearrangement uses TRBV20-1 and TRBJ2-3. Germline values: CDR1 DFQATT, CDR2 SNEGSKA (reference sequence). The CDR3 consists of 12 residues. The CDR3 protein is CSAATLTDTQYF.

The CDR3: CASTSGKTSGGNIQYF. The genes are TRBV2 and TRBJ2-4; TCRdb designates TRBD2, a call that cannot be tested without DNA. CDR1 SNHLY and CDR2 FYNNEI come from the germline V gene. This CDR3 comprises 16 residues.

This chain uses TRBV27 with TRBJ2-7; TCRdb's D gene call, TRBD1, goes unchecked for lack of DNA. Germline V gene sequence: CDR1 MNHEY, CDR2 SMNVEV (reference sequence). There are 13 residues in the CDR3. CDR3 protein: CASSSEGWGAFLF.

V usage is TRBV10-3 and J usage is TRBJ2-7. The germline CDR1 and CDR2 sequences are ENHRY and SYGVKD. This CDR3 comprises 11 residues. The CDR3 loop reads CAISDTHEQYF.